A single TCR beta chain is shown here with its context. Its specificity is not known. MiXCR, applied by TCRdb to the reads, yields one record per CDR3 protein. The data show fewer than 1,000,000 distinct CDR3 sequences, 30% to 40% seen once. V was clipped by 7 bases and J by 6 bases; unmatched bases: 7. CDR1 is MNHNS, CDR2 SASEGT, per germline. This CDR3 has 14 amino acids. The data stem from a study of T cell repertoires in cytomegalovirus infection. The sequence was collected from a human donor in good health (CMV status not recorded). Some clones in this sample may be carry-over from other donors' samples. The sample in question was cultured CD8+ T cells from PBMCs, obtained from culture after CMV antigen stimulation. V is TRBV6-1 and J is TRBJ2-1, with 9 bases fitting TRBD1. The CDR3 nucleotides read TGTGCCAGCATTTACTACAGGGGGCCCAATGAGCAGTTCTTC. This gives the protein CASIYYRGPNEQFF.